A selection of T cell receptor beta chains follows, all from one sample in a study of tumor-infiltrating lymphocytes in primary liver carcinoma. Each CDR3 protein is one row after TCRdb ran MiXCR on the multiplex PCR reads. The repertoire holds about 350,000 distinct CDR3 sequences, with less than 70% as singletons. Sequenced input: peripheral blood. These receptors originate from a man aged 35 to 55 with primary liver carcinoma and hepatitis B virus infection. CDR3s include the opening cysteine and the closing phenylalanine or tryptophan. The order of the fields is J gene, clone size, V gene, D gene, CDR3 DNA, CDR3 protein. A D gene is named only where the DNA matches it firmly. Rows give clone size only sometimes, using once, few, many, or a class for an expanded clone.

j_gene: TRBJ2-1; abundance: -; v_gene: TRBV11-1; d_gene: TRBD2; CDR3nt: TGTGCCAGCAGCTTATCGGCTAGCGGTGACAACAATGACCAGTTCTTC; CDR3aa: CASSLSASGDNNDQFF
j_gene: TRBJ2-1; abundance: -; v_gene: TRBV5-4; d_gene: TRBD1; CDR3nt: TGTGCCAGCAGTCCCGAGACAGGGCCAGTCTACAATGAGCAGTTCTTC; CDR3aa: CASSPETGPVYNEQFF
j_gene: TRBJ2-1; abundance: -; v_gene: TRBV19; d_gene: TRBD2; CDR3nt: TGTGCCAGTAGTATATACCTAGCGGGAGGGCCTGGCAATGAGCAGTTCTTC; CDR3aa: CASSIYLAGGPGNEQFF
j_gene: TRBJ2-6; abundance: many; v_gene: TRBV12-3/TRBV12-4; d_gene: TRBD1; CDR3nt: TGTGCCATGGACAGGGCTGGGGCCAACGTCCTGACTTTC; CDR3aa: CAMDRAGANVLTF
j_gene: TRBJ2-1; abundance: few; v_gene: TRBV30; d_gene: -; CDR3nt: TGTGCCTGGAGTATTGACTCCTACAATGAGCAGTTCTTC; CDR3aa: CAWSIDSYNEQFF
j_gene: TRBJ1-2; abundance: -; v_gene: TRBV7-8; d_gene: TRBD1; CDR3nt: TGTGCCTGCAGCATTGGGACAGGGGGTATTAGCTATGGATACACCTTC; CDR3aa: CACSIGTGGISYGYTF
j_gene: TRBJ2-2; abundance: -; v_gene: TRBV20-1; d_gene: TRBD1; CDR3nt: TGCAGTGCGCAGCCGGGACAGGGGGCGCCCGGGGAGCTGTTTTTT; CDR3aa: CSAQPGQGAPGELFF
j_gene: TRBJ2-1; abundance: few; v_gene: TRBV9; d_gene: TRBD2; CDR3nt: TGTGCCAGCAGCCCCCTTGGGACTAGCGGGAGTAGCGAGCAGTTCTTC; CDR3aa: CASSPLGTSGSSEQFF
j_gene: TRBJ2-3; abundance: -; v_gene: TRBV11-2; d_gene: -; CDR3nt: TGTGCCAGGAGCTTAGACGGCTATACCACAGATATGCAGTATTTT; CDR3aa: CARSLDGYTTDMQYF
j_gene: TRBJ2-7; abundance: -; v_gene: TRBV5-5; d_gene: TRBD1; CDR3nt: TGTGCCAGCGGCTTGGTGACAGGGGGCGTCTACGAGCAGTACTTC; CDR3aa: CASGLVTGGVYEQYF
j_gene: TRBJ2-3; abundance: many; v_gene: TRBV29-1; d_gene: -; CDR3nt: TGCAGCGTTGGGTGGTCCGGGACGAATACGCAGTATTTT; CDR3aa: CSVGWSGTNTQYF
j_gene: TRBJ1-1; abundance: -; v_gene: TRBV25-1; d_gene: -; CDR3nt: TGTGCCAGCAGTGACGGTCGGAGAAAAGCTTTCTTT; CDR3aa: CASSDGRRKAFF
j_gene: TRBJ2-2; abundance: once; v_gene: TRBV11-1; d_gene: -; CDR3nt: TGTGCCAGCAACTTAGCCCCGGGAACCGAGGTGGGGGAGTTGTTTTTT; CDR3aa: CASNLAPGTEVGELFF
j_gene: TRBJ1-1; abundance: few; v_gene: TRBV30; d_gene: -; CDR3nt: TGTGCCTGGAGTGCCGGGACTTATGGGGGCACTGAAGCTTTCTTT; CDR3aa: CAWSAGTYGGTEAFF
j_gene: TRBJ2-7; abundance: -; v_gene: TRBV11-2; d_gene: -; CDR3nt: TGTGCCAGCAGATTAGCTCCAGATACAGTGTCCTACGAGCAGTGCTTC; CDR3aa: CASRLAPDTVSYEQCF
j_gene: TRBJ1-2; abundance: -; v_gene: TRBV24-1; d_gene: -; CDR3nt: TGTGCCACCAGTGACCGCTGGGCCCAGGATAACTATGGCTACACCTTC; CDR3aa: CATSDRWAQDNYGYTF
j_gene: TRBJ2-1; abundance: -; v_gene: TRBV11-2; d_gene: -; CDR3nt: TGTGCCAGCAGCTTAGGGGTGAGGGGCGACTCCTACAATGAGCAGTTCTTC; CDR3aa: CASSLGVRGDSYNEQFF
j_gene: TRBJ2-3; abundance: -; v_gene: TRBV5-1; d_gene: TRBD1; CDR3nt: TGTGCCAGCAGCTACGGGACAGGTTTGTCAGATACGCAGTATTTT; CDR3aa: CASSYGTGLSDTQYF
j_gene: TRBJ2-2; abundance: -; v_gene: TRBV11-2; d_gene: -; CDR3nt: TGTGTCAGCAGCTTAGTTGTCCAGGTCACTGGGGAGCTGTTTTTT; CDR3aa: CVSSLVVQVTGELFF
j_gene: TRBJ2-7; abundance: -; v_gene: TRBV6-2/TRBV6-3; d_gene: -; CDR3nt: TGTGCCAGCAGTGAAAACAGCCCCCTAATCTCCTACGAGCAGTACTTC; CDR3aa: CASSENSPLISYEQYF
j_gene: TRBJ2-2; abundance: -; v_gene: TRBV5-1; d_gene: TRBD1; CDR3nt: TGCGCCAGCAGCTCAGGACAGGTTAACACCGGGGAGCTGTTTTTT; CDR3aa: CASSSGQVNTGELFF
j_gene: TRBJ2-5; abundance: -; v_gene: TRBV5-4; d_gene: -; CDR3nt: TGTGCCAGCAGCCCCGGGGCTCAGGGGGAGACCCAGTACTTC; CDR3aa: CASSPGAQGETQYF
j_gene: TRBJ1-1; abundance: -; v_gene: TRBV14; d_gene: -; CDR3nt: TGTGCCAGCGGCCAAGCGAAGTGGGGGATGACTGAAGCTTTCTTT; CDR3aa: CASGQAKWGMTEAFF
j_gene: TRBJ2-5; abundance: once; v_gene: TRBV11-2; d_gene: -; CDR3nt: TGTGGCAGCAGCTCAGCGAGGCTAGTCCTGGGAAAAAAAGAGACCCAGTACTTC; CDR3aa: CGSSSARLVLGKKETQYF
j_gene: TRBJ2-5; abundance: many; v_gene: TRBV29-1; d_gene: -; CDR3nt: TGCAGCGTTTACAGCGATTGGGAGACCCAGTACTTC; CDR3aa: CSVYSDWETQYF
j_gene: TRBJ2-6; abundance: -; v_gene: TRBV30; d_gene: -; CDR3nt: TGTGCCTGGAGTCCCGCCGCCGCCCTCTCTGGGGCCAACGTCCTGACTTTC; CDR3aa: CAWSPAAALSGANVLTF
j_gene: TRBJ2-7; abundance: -; v_gene: TRBV11-2; d_gene: -; CDR3nt: TGTTCCAGCAGCGCGACGGACTGCGAGCAGTACTTC; CDR3aa: CSSSATDCEQYF